This is a list of T cell receptor beta chains from one sample in a study of blood T cell repertoires in COVID-19. Sequencing was performed with immunoSEQ multiplex PCR; in TCRdb, only in-frame clones are kept and a portion is missing. The table includes just over 150,000 clones, about 80% detected once. The sample consisted of peripheral blood. These receptors all stem from a man aged 55 to 69 with acute or convalescent COVID-19. Each CDR3 is given with its conserved first and last residue.

j_call v_call cdr3_aa
TRBJ2-7 TRBV6-2/TRBV6-3 CASSYSPSWREQYF
TRBJ2-7 TRBV29-1 CSGGTGSGEQYF
TRBJ2-3 TRBV9 CASSVDIAGGRDTQYF
TRBJ2-3 TRBV7-2 CASSLSGTGATDTQYF
TRBJ1-1 TRBV4-3 CASSWARGGLDTEAFF
TRBJ2-5 TRBV6-2/TRBV6-3 CASSYNIERGGHETQYF
TRBJ2-2 TRBV24-1 CATRGQADTGELFF
TRBJ2-2 TRBV6-6 CASGQENTGELFF
TRBJ2-7 TRBV5-6 CASSPSGTNYEQYF
TRBJ2-7 TRBV5-1 CASGEGQGFSYEQYF
TRBJ1-1 TRBV25-1 CASSSTGKTEAFF
TRBJ2-7 TRBV28 CASRGGPYEQYF
TRBJ1-5 TRBV19 CASSERDQPQHF
TRBJ1-6 TRBV7-2 CASSLGPAGRRNSPLHF
TRBJ1-2 TRBV7-6 CASSRTHGSGGYGYTF
TRBJ2-7 TRBV19 CASSSLVPSYEQYF
TRBJ2-3 TRBV7-2 CASSLDRSPDTQYF
TRBJ1-1 TRBV3-1/TRBV3-2 CASSLSRGTEAFF
TRBJ1-3 TRBV19 CASRSGHTSGNTIYF
TRBJ2-5 TRBV19 CASSIGEQAGGETQYF
TRBJ2-5 TRBV7-3 CASSSGGLAQTQYF
TRBJ1-2 TRBV5-1 CASSPQGARSYGYTF
TRBJ2-3 TRBV29-1 CSVGGQGGGTDTQYF
TRBJ1-1 TRBV24-1 CATAEGAMNTEAFF
TRBJ2-5 TRBV5-4 CASSSEVSWETQYF
TRBJ2-2 TRBV18 CASSPQGKAGELFF
TRBJ1-1 TRBV7-2 CASSRRTDTEAFF
TRBJ2-2 TRBV28 CASSPPLGVPTGELFF
TRBJ2-5 TRBV2 CASSEAGLAGETQYF
TRBJ1-6 TRBV6-6 CASRTGSSPLHF
TRBJ2-2 TRBV6-6 CASVQGANTGELFF
TRBJ1-5 TRBV27 CASSTTSSWGDQPQHF
TRBJ2-5 TRBV14 CASSHFGQGGGGTQYF
TRBJ1-1 TRBV27 CASSSRGWNTEAFF
TRBJ2-7 TRBV6-1 CASSDSGADEQYF
TRBJ1-2 TRBV4-3 CASSSDRAYGYTF
TRBJ1-3 TRBV18 CASSRGGSGNTIYF
TRBJ2-7 TRBV6-5 CASRLGTEGEQYF
TRBJ1-2 TRBV6-6 CASSETRATSGYTF
TRBJ2-7 TRBV5-8 CASSSGQGGSEQYF
TRBJ2-2 TRBV27 CASSLVGGARTGELFF
TRBJ2-7 TRBV29-1 CSVGSRGQDPYEQYF
TRBJ1-1 TRBV6-5 CASSQGGNTEAFF
TRBJ2-2 TRBV2 CASSEARRELFF
TRBJ1-1 TRBV19 CASSSSGVNTEAFF
TRBJ2-2 TRBV6-6 CASSYPSGVITGELFF
TRBJ1-2 TRBV7-2 CASSLVSQTHYGYTF
TRBJ2-7 TRBV5-5 CASSLATGGSYEQYF